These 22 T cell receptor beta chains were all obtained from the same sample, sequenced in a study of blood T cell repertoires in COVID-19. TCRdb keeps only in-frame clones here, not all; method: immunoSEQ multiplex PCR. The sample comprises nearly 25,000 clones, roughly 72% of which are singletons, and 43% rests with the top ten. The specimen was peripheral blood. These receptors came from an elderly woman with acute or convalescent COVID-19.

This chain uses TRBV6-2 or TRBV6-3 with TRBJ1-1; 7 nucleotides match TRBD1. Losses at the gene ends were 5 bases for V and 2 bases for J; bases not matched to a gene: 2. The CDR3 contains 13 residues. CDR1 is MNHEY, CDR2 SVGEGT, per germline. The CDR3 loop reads CASSGQANTEAFF. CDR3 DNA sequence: TGTGCCAGCAGTGGACAGGCTAACACTGAAGCTTTCTTT.

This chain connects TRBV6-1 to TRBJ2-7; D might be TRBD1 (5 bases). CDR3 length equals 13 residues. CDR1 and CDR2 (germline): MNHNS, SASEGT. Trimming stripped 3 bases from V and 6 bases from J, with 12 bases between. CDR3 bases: TGTGCCAGCAGTGAGACACAGGAGACCGAGCAGTACTTC. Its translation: CASSETQETEQYF.

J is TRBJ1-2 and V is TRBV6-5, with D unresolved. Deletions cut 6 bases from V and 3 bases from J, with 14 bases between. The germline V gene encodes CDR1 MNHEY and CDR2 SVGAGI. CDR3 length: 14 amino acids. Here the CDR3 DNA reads TGTGCCAGCAGGCAGGCCGGAGGACACTATGGCTACACCTTC. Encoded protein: CASRQAGGHYGYTF.

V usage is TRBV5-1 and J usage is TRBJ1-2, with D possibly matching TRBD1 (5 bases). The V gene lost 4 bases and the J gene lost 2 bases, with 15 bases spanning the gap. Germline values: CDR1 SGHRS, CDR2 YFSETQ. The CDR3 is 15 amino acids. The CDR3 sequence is CASSPLRALNYGYTF. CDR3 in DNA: TGCGCCAGCAGCCCCCTCAGGGCTCTAAACTATGGCTACACCTTC.

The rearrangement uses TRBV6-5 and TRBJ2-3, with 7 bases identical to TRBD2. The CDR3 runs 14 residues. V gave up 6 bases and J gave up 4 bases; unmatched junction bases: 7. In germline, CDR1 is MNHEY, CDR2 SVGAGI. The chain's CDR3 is CASSNSGQADTQYF. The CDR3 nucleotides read TGTGCCAGCAGCAATAGCGGGCAGGCAGATACGCAGTATTTT.

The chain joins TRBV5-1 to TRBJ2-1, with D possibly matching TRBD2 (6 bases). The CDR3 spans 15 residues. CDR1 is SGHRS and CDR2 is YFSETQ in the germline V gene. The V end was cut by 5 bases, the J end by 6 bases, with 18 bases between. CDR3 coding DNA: TGCGCCAGCAGTCGAGGCCAACTAGCCAGCAATGAGCAGTTCTTC. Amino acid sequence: CASSRGQLASNEQFF.

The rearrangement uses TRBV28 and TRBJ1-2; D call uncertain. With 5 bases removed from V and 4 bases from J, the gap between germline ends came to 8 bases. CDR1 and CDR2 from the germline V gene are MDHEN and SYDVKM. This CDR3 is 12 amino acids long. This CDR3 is CASSVHGYGYTF. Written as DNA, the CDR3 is TGTGCCAGCAGTGTCCACGGCTATGGCTACACCTTC.

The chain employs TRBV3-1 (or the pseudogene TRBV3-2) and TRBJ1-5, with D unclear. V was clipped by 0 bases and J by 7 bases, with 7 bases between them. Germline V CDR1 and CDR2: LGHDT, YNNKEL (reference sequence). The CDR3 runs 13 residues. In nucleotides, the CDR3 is TGTGCCAGCAGCCAAGATATCGGGCAGCCCCAGCATTTT. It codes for CASSQDIGQPQHF.

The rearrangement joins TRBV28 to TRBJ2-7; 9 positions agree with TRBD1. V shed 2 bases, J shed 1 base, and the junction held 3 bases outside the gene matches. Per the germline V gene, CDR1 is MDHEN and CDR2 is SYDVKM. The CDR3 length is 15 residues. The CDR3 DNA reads TGTGCCAGCAGTTTACCAGGGACAGGGTCCTACGAGCAGTACTTC. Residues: CASSLPGTGSYEQYF.

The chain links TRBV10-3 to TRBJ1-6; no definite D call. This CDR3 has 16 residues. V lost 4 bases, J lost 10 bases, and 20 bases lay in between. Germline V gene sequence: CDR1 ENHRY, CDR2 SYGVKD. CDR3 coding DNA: TGTGCCATCAGTGCGGGGTTGGAGAGGGCGGCGTCACCCCTCCACTTT. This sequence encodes CAISAGLERAASPLHF.

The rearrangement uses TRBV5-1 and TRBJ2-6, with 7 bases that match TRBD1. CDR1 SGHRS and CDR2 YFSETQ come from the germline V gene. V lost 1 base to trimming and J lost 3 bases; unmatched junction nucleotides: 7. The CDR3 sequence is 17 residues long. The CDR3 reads CASSLSGGRSGANVLTF. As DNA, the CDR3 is TGCGCCAGCAGCTTGTCAGGGGGACGTAGTGGGGCCAACGTCCTGACTTTC.

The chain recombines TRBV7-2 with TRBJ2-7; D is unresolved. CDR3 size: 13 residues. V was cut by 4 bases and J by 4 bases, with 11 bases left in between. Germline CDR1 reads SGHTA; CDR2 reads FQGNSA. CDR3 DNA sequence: TGTGCCAGCAGCTCGTCGCGGCAGTACGAGCAGTACTTC. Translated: CASSSSRQYEQYF.

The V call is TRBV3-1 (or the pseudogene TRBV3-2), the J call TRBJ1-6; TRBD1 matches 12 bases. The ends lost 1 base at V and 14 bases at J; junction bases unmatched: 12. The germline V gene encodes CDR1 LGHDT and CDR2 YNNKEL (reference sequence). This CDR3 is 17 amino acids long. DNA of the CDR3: TGTGCCAGCAGCCAAGGGAGAATCGGGACAGGGGGCGCAGCCCTCCACTTT. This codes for CASSQGRIGTGGAALHF.

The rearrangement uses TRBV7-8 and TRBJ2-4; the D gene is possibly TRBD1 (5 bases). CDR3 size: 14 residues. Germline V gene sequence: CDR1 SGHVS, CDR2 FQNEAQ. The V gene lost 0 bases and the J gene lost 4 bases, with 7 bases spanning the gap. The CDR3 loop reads CASSLATDKNIQYF. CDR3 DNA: TGTGCCAGCAGCTTAGCGACAGATAAAAACATTCAGTACTTC.

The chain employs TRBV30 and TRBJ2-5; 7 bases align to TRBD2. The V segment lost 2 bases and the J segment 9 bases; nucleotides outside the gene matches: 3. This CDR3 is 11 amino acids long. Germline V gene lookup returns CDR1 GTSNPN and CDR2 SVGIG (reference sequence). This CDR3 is CAWSSSGAQYF. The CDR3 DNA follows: TGTGCCTGGAGTTCTAGCGGAGCCCAGTACTTC.

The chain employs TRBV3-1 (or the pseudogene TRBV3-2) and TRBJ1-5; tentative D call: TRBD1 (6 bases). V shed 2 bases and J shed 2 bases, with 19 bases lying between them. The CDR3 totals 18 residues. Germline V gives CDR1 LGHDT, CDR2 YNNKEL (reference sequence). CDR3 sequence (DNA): TGTGCCAGCAGCCAATCTCCGGGACACGGATTTGGCAATCAGCCCCAGCATTTT. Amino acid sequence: CASSQSPGHGFGNQPQHF.

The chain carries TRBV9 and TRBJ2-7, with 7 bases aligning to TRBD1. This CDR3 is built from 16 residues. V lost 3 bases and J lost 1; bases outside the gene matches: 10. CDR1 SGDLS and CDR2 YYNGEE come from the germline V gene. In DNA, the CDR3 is TGTGCCAGCAGCGAGGGGGCCGGGACACGATCCTACGAGCAGTACTTC. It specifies CASSEGAGTRSYEQYF. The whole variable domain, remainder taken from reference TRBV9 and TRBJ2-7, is DSGVTQTPKHLITATGQRVTLRCSPRSGDLSVYWYQQSLDQGLQFLIQYYNGEERAKGNILERFSAQQFPDLHSELNLSSLELGDSALYFCASSEGAGTRSYEQYFGPGTRLTVT.

The CDR3 sequence is CASSLGYSNSGNTIYF. The DNA for the CDR3 is TGCGCCAGCAGCTTGGGGTACAGCAACTCTGGAAACACCATATATTTT. The chain combines TRBV5-1 with TRBJ1-3; D gene ambiguous. Germline V lookup: CDR1 SGHRS, CDR2 YFSETQ. The CDR3 loop spans 16 amino acids. Trimming pared 0 bases from V and 0 bases from J, leaving 10 bases between. Variable domain in full (rest from reference TRBV5-1 and TRBJ1-3): KAGVTQTPRYLIKTRGQQVTLSCSPISGHRSVSWYQQTPGQGLQFLFEYFSETQRNKGNFPGRFSGRQFSNSRSEMNVSTLELGDSALYLCASSLGYSNSGNTIYFGEGSWLTVV.

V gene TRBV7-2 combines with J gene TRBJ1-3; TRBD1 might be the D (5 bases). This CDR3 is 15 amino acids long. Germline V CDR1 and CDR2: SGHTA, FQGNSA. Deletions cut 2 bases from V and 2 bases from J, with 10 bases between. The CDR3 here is CASSLTGVAGNTIYF. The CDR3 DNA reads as TGTGCCAGCAGCTTAACGGGGGTAGCTGGAAACACCATATATTTT.

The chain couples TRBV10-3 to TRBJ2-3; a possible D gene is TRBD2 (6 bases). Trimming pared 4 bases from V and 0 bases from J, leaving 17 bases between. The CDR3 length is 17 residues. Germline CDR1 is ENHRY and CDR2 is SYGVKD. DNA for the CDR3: TGTGCCATCAGTGGAATGAAGGGGACTCAGAGCACAGATACGCAGTATTTT. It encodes CAISGMKGTQSTDTQYF.

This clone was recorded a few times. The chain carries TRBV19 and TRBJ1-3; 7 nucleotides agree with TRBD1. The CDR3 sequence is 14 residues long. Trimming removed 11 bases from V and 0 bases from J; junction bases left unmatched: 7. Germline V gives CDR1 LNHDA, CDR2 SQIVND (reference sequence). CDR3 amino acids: CASGDRASGNTIYF. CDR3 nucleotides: TGTGCCTCCGGAGACAGGGCCTCTGGAAACACCATATATTTT.

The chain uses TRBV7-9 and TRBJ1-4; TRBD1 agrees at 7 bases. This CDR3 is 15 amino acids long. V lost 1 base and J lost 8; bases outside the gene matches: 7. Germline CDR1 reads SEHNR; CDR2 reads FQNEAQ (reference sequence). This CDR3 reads CASSLGQGSGEKLFF. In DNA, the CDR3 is TGTGCCAGCAGCTTAGGACAGGGTTCGGGCGAAAAACTGTTTTTT. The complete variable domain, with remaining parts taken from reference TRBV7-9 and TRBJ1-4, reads DTGVSQNPRHKITKRGQNVTFRCDPISEHNRLYWYRQTLGQGPEFLTYFQNEAQLEKSRLLSDRFSAERPKGSFSTLEIQRTEQGDSAMYLCASSLGQGSGEKLFFGSGTQLSVL.